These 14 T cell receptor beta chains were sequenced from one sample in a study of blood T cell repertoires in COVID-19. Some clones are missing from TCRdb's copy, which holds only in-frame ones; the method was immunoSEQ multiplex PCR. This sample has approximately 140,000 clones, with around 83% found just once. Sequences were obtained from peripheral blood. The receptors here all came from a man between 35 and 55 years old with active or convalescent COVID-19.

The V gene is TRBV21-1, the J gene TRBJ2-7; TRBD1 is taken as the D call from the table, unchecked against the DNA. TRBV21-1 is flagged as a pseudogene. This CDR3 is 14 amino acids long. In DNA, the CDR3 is TGTGCCACCCACCGGGACAAAAAGGATTACGAGCAGTACTTC. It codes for CATHRDKKDYEQYF.

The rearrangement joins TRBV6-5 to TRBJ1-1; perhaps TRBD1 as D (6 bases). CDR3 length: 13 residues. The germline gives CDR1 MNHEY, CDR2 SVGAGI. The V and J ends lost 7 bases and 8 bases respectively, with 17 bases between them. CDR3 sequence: CASILLAGTEAFF. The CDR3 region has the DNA TGTGCCAGCATTCTATTAGCCGGGACAGAAGCTTTCTTT.

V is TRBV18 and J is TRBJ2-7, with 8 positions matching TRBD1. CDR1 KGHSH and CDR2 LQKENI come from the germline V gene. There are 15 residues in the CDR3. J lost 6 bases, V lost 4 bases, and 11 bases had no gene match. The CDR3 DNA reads TGTGCCAGCTCACTTGACAGGGGCGTCATTTCCGAGCAGTACTTC. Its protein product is CASSLDRGVISEQYF.

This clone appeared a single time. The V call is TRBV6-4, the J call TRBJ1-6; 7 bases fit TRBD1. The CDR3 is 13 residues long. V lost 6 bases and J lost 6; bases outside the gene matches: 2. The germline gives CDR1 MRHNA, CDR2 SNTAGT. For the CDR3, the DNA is TGTGCCAGCAGCGGGACAGCTAATTCACCCCTCCACTTT. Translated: CASSGTANSPLHF.

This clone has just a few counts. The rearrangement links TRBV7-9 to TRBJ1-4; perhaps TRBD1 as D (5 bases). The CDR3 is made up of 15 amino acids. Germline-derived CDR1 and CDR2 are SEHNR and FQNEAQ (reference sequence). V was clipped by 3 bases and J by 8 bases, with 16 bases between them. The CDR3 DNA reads TGTGCCAGCAGCTTGAGCGGGACGAGAGTGGAAAAACTGTTTTTT. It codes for CASSLSGTRVEKLFF.

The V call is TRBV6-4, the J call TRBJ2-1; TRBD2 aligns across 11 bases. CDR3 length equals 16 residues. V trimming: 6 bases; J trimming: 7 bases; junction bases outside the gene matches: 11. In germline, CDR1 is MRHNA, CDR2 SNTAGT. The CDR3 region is CASSRNSGGANNEQFF. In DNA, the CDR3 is TGTGCCAGCAGCAGAAATAGCGGGGGGGCCAATAATGAGCAGTTCTTC.

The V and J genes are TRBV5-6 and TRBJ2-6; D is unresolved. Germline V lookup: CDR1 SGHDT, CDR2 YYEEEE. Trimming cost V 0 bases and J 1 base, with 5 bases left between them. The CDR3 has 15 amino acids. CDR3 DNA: TGTGCCAGCAGCTTGGTCTCGTCTGGGGCCAACGTCCTGACTTTC. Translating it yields CASSLVSSGANVLTF. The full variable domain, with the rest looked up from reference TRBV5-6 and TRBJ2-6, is DAGVTQSPTHLIKTRGQQVTLRCSPKSGHDTVSWYQQALGQGPQFIFQYYEEEERQRGNFPDRFSGHQFPNYSSELNVNALLLGDSALYLCASSLVSSGANVLTFGAGSRLTVL.

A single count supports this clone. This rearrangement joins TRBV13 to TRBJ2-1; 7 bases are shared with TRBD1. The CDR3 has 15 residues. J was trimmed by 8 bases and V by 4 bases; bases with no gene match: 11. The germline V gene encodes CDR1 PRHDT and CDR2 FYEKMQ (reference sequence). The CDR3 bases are TGTGCCAGCAGCTGGCGGACAGGAACTATCGATGAGCAGTTCTTC. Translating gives CASSWRTGTIDEQFF.

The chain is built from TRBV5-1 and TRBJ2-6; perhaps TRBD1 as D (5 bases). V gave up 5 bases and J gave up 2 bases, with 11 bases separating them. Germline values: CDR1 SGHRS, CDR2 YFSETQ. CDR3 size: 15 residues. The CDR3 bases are TGCGCCAGCAGTTCGCAGGGTACTGGGGCCAACGTCCTGACTTTC. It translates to CASSSQGTGANVLTF.

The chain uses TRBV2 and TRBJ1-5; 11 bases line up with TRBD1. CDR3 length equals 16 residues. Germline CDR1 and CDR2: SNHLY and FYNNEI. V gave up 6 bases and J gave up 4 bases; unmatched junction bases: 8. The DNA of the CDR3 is TGTGCCAGCAGAGACCGGGACAGGGGGAGAAATCAGCCCCAGCATTTT. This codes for CASRDRDRGRNQPQHF. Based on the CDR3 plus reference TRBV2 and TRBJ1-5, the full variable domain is EPEVTQTPSHQVTQMGQEVILRCVPISNHLYFYWYRQILGQKVEFLVSFYNNEISEKSEIFDDQFSVERPDGSNFTLKIRSTKLEDSAMYFCASRDRDRGRNQPQHFGDGTRLSIL.

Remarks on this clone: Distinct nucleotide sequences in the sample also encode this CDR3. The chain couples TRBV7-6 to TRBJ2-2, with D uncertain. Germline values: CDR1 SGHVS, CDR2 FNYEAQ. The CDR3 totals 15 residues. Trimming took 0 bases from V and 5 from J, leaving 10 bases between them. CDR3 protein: CASSLAFSRTGELFF. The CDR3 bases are TGTGCCAGCAGCTTAGCGTTCTCTAGAACCGGGGAGCTGTTTTTT.

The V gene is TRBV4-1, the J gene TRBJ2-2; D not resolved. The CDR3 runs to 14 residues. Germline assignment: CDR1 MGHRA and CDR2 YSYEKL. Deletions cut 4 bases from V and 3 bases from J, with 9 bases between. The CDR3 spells CASSLTAHTGELFF. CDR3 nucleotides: TGCGCCAGCAGCCTTACAGCCCACACCGGGGAGCTGTTTTTT.

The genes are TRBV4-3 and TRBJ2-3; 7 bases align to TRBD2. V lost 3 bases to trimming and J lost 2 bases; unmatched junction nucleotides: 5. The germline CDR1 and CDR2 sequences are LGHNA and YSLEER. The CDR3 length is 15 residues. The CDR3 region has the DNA TGCGCCAGCAGCCAGTGGGGGGGAGACACAGATACGCAGTATTTT. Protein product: CASSQWGGDTDTQYF.

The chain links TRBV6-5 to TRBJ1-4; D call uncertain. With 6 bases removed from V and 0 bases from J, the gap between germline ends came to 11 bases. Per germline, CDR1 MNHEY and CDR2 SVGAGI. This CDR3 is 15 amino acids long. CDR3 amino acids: CASSRRGSTNEKLFF. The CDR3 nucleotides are TGTGCCAGCAGCAGACGGGGATCAACTAATGAAAAACTGTTTTTT.